This entry is about one T cell receptor beta chain. This entry is derived from a study of blood T cell repertoires in COVID-19. Study-level background: Some COVID-19 samples were acute and others convalescent; all came from the United States, Italy and Spain. Nucleic acid was either cDNA or gDNA, and it came from T cells, B-cell-depleted T cells, or PBMCs.

Original data processing: Amplified reference gene primers provided the basis for estimating nucleated cell counts. The protocol was immunoSEQ multiplex PCR, while the TCRdb copy is restricted to in-frame clones and leaves out a portion. Clone size and the V and J calls come from that table; the DNA yielded D and trimming. In the table there are approximately 300,000 clones, 83% of which are singletons. Looked up from germline, CDR1 is MNHEY and CDR2 is SMNVEV (reference sequence). The germline V and J ends were trimmed by 3 bases and 7 bases, with 10 bases remaining between them. The CDR3 runs to 13 residues.

The V and J genes are TRBV27 and TRBJ2-1, with D unclear. Sequencing was carried out using peripheral blood. This clonotype was sampled from a woman in her forties or fifties with acute or convalescent COVID-19. The CDR3 DNA reads as TGTGCCAGCAGTTTTGACCAGAGGAATGAGCAGTTCTTC. This codes for CASSFDQRNEQFF.